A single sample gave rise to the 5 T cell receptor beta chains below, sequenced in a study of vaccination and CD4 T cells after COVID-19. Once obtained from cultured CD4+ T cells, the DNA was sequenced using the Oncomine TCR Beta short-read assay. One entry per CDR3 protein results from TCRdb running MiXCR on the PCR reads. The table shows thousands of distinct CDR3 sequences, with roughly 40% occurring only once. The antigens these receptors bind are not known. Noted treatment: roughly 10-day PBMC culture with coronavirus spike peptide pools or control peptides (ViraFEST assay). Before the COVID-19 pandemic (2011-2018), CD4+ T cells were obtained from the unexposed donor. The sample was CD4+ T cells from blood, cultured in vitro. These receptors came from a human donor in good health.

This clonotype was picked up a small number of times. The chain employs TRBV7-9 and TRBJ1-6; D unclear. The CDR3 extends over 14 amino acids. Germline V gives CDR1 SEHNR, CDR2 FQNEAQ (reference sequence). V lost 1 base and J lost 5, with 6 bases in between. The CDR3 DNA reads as TGTGCCAGCAGCTTAGTACTGAATAATTCACCCCTCCACTTT. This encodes CASSLVLNNSPLHF.

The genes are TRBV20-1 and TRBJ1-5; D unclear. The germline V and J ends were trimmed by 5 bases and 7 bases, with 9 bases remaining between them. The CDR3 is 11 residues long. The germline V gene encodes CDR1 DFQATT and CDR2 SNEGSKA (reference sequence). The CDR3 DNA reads TGCAGTGCTGTGTCTGGGCAGCCCCAGCATTTT. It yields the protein CSAVSGQPQHF.

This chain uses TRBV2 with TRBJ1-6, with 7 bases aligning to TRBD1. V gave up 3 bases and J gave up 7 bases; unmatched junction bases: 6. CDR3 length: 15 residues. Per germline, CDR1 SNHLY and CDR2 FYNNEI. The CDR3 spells CASSDLGQLNSPLHF. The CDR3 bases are TGTGCCAGCAGTGACTTGGGACAGTTGAATTCACCCCTCCACTTT.

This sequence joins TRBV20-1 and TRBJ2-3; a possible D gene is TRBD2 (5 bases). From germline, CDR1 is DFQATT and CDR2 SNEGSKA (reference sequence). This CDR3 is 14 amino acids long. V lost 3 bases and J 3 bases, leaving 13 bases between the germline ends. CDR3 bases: TGCAGTGCTAGTTCCGGGGAAGGGACAGATACGCAGTATTTT. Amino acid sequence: CSASSGEGTDTQYF.

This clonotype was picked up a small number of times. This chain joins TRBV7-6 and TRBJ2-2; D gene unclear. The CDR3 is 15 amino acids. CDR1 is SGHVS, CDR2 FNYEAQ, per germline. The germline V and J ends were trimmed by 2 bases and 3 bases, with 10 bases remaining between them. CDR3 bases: TGTGCCAGCAGCTTAAGGGAATTATACACCGGGGAGCTGTTTTTT. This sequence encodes CASSLRELYTGELFF.